These 11 T cell receptor beta chains share one sample of origin, sequenced in a study of shared clonotypes between healthy human individuals. Some clones are missing from TCRdb's copy, which holds only in-frame ones; the method was immunoSEQ multiplex PCR. The sample has 2 million to 2.5 million clones, less than 95% seen once. Sequenced: naive CD4+ T cells from PBMCs. Specified subset: CD45RA+ positively selected. The receptor source for this set is a man younger than 30 in good health. Some clones in this sample may be carry-over from other donors' samples.

The J gene is TRBJ2-5, the V gene TRBV9; D is undetermined. The CDR3 is 14 amino acids. In germline, CDR1 is SGDLS, CDR2 YYNGEE. Trimming took off 0 bases at V and 5 bases at J, with 11 bases between the two ends. CDR3 DNA sequence: TGTGCCAGCAGCGTAGGTGGTATAAGGGAGACCCAGTACTTC. Protein sequence: CASSVGGIRETQYF.

The chain is built from TRBV10-2 and TRBJ2-7; TRBD2 matches at 10 bases. The junction had 9 bases not matched to a gene; V was cut back by 6 bases and J by 7 bases. The CDR3 loop spans 14 amino acids. Germline CDR1 WSHSY, CDR2 SAAADI. The CDR3 here is CASREASGSREQYF. As DNA, the CDR3 is TGCGCCAGCAGGGAGGCTAGCGGGAGTCGGGAGCAGTACTTC.

This rearrangement joins TRBV18 to TRBJ1-1; D is unresolved. This CDR3 spans 14 amino acids. Trimming shortened V by 8 bases and J by 5 bases, and 18 bases separated the two germline ends. CDR1 and CDR2 from the germline V gene are KGHSH and LQKENI. The CDR3 region is CASLQIPGQTEAFF. The CDR3, as DNA: TGTGCCAGCCTTCAGATCCCAGGCCAAACTGAAGCTTTCTTT.

This rearrangement joins TRBV11-1 to TRBJ2-5; 12 bases map to TRBD2. Germline values: CDR1 SGHAT, CDR2 FQDESV (reference sequence). The junction had 7 bases not matched to a gene; V was cut back by 4 bases and J by 4 bases. The CDR3 loop spans 16 amino acids. The CDR3 DNA sequence: TGTGCCAGCAGCTCGGAAGGACTAGCGGGGCTAGAGACCCAGTACTTC. This gives the protein CASSSEGLAGLETQYF. The whole variable domain, filled in from reference TRBV11-1 and TRBJ2-5, reads EAEVAQSPRYKITEKSQAVAFWCDPISGHATLYWYRQILGQGPELLVQFQDESVVDDSQLPKDRFSAERLKGVDSTLKIQPAELGDSAMYLCASSSEGLAGLETQYFGPGTRLLVL.

This clone was picked up a small number of times. This chain uses TRBV21-1 with TRBJ2-7; TRBD1 is taken as the D call from the table, unchecked against the DNA. TRBV21-1 is given as a pseudogene. The CDR3 is 14 amino acids. The CDR3 bases are TGTGCCAGCCCCAAGGTGAAGGGGACCTACGAGCAGTACTTC. Its protein product is CASPKVKGTYEQYF.

This clone was recorded only once. The chain is built from TRBV12-5 and TRBJ1-4; 7 bases align to TRBD1. The CDR3 runs to 14 residues. V was pared by 7 bases and J by 7 bases, with 9 bases of the junction left unmatched. The germline gives CDR1 LGHNT, CDR2 FRNRAP. DNA of the CDR3: TGTGCTAGTGTCCGCACAGGGGCGGGTGAAAAACTGTTTTTT. It is translated as CASVRTGAGEKLFF.

A note on this clone: Additional DNA sequences in this sample encode the identical CDR3. The chain couples TRBV28 to TRBJ2-7; no clear D gene. Trimming stripped 3 bases from V and 3 bases from J, with 9 bases between. Per germline, CDR1 MDHEN and CDR2 SYDVKM. The CDR3 has 13 amino acids. CDR3 coding DNA: TGTGCCAGCAGTTTGGTGGGAATCTACGAGCAGTACTTC. Its translation: CASSLVGIYEQYF.

This clone appeared a few times. At one boundary the junction diverges from the germline segment, which might be a read error. This chain uses TRBV2 with TRBJ1-4, with D perhaps matching TRBD1 (5 bases). This CDR3 has 10 residues. Per germline, CDR1 SNHLY and CDR2 FYNNEI. CDR3 coding DNA: TGTGCCAGCAGTACGAGGACAATCCTTTTT. Translating it yields CASSTRTILF.

The chain employs TRBV28 and TRBJ1-1; D is unresolved. Per germline, CDR1 MDHEN and CDR2 SYDVKM. The V gene lost 5 bases and the J gene lost 0 bases, with 10 bases spanning the gap. There are 14 residues in the CDR3. CDR3 DNA: TGTGCCAGCAGTGAAGGACGGTTGAACACTGAAGCTTTCTTT. It codes for CASSEGRLNTEAFF.

This chain joins TRBV9 and TRBJ2-5; TRBD2 matches at 8 bases. Unmatched junction bases numbered 6, after V lost 5 bases and J lost 3 bases. The CDR3 covers 14 residues. The germline CDR1 and CDR2 sequences are SGDLS and YYNGEE. CDR3 sequence (DNA): TGTGCCAGCAGTAGAAGCGGGAGTAAAGAGACCCAGTACTTC. Its translation is CASSRSGSKETQYF.

V gene TRBV28 combines with J gene TRBJ1-5; tentatively, D is TRBD1 (5 bases). V was pared by 6 bases and J by 7 bases, with 19 bases between. The CDR3 runs 15 residues. Germline V gene data show CDR1 as MDHEN and CDR2 as SYDVKM. The DNA for the CDR3 is TGTGCCAGCAGCCCCGGGACCGTGGTTGCCCAGCCCCAGCATTTT. Residues: CASSPGTVVAQPQHF.